The present T cell receptor beta chain was sequenced within a study of T cells after yellow fever vaccination. CDR1 and CDR2 (germline): KGHSH, LQKENI. The CDR3 runs 16 residues. V dropped 3 bases and J dropped 0 bases, with 11 bases sitting between them. A 5'RACE template-switching step, the method used to make TCR cDNA, added a universal primer site and UMIs. TCRdb redid the calling of the 5' RACE reads with MiXCR, one entry per CDR3 protein. Of some 340,000 distinct CDR3 sequences in the sample, roughly 4% were seen once. This clonotype was detected only a few times. This chain connects TRBV18 to TRBJ2-2; D call uncertain. The material was PBMCs, obtained 5 days after the yellow fever booster vaccination. This sequence was found in a man younger than 35 who received the YFV17D yellow fever vaccine. The CDR3 loop reads CASSPRPPANTGELFF. The CDR3 region has the DNA TGTGCCAGCTCACCTCGGCCCCCCGCGAACACCGGGGAGCTGTTTTTT.